A selection of T cell receptor beta chains follows, all from one sample in a study of shared clonotypes between healthy human individuals. Assay used: immunoSEQ multiplex PCR; TCRdb lists only in-frame clones, some missing. The sample records about 320,000 clones, around 87% being singletons. Specimen: memory CD8+ T cells sorted from blood. These receptors all stem from a man between 18 and 29 years old in good health. Both conserved end residues are part of each CDR3. Fields, in order: CDR3 protein, CDR3 DNA, V gene, clone size, J gene, CDR3 length, D gene. The D gene is left open where the match is weak. Not every row has a clone size; where given, it reads once, few, many or a size class.

cdr3_aa: CASSLSGHSTDTQYF
cdr3_nt: TGTGCCAGCAGCTTATCCGGACACAGCACAGATACGCAGTATTTT
v_call: TRBV7-8
clone_size: .
j_call: TRBJ2-3
cdr3_length: 15
d_call: .

cdr3_aa: CTSSQAQQSEGFTEAFF
cdr3_nt: TGCACCAGCAGCCAAGCCCAGCAAAGTGAGGGGTTTACTGAAGCTTTCTTT
v_call: TRBV1
clone_size: .
j_call: TRBJ1-1
cdr3_length: 17
d_call: .

cdr3_aa: CASSRIQGTGNTIYF
cdr3_nt: TGTGCCAGCAGCCGCATACAGGGGACTGGAAACACCATATATTTT
v_call: TRBV7-2
clone_size: .
j_call: TRBJ1-3
cdr3_length: 15
d_call: TRBD1

cdr3_aa: CASSSRGVSQETQYF
cdr3_nt: TGTGCCAGCAGTAGCAGGGGGGTTAGTCAAGAGACCCAGTACTTC
v_call: TRBV5-8
clone_size: .
j_call: TRBJ2-5
cdr3_length: 15
d_call: .

cdr3_aa: CASSQVTGSQETQYF
cdr3_nt: TGCGCCAGCAGCCAAGTAACAGGGAGCCAAGAGACCCAGTACTTC
v_call: TRBV4-1
clone_size: .
j_call: TRBJ2-5
cdr3_length: 15
d_call: .

cdr3_aa: CASSQLADYNEQFF
cdr3_nt: TGTGCCAGCAGTCAACTAGCGGATTACAATGAGCAGTTCTTC
v_call: TRBV6-5
clone_size: .
j_call: TRBJ2-1
cdr3_length: 14
d_call: TRBD2

cdr3_aa: CAISEGSPAGELFF
cdr3_nt: TGTGCCATCAGTGAGGGTAGCCCGGCCGGGGAGCTGTTTTTT
v_call: TRBV10-3
clone_size: once
j_call: TRBJ2-2
cdr3_length: 14
d_call: .

cdr3_aa: CAISEGRVTNEKLFF
cdr3_nt: TGTGCCATCAGTGAGGGCCGGGTGACTAATGAAAAACTGTTTTTT
v_call: TRBV10-3
clone_size: .
j_call: TRBJ1-4
cdr3_length: 15
d_call: .

cdr3_aa: CASSPWAEQQETQYF
cdr3_nt: TGCGCCAGCAGCCCCTGGGCTGAGCAGCAAGAGACCCAGTACTTC
v_call: TRBV5-1
clone_size: .
j_call: TRBJ2-5
cdr3_length: 15
d_call: .

cdr3_aa: CASSVPFYGHEQYF
cdr3_nt: TGTGCCAGCAGCGTACCTTTCTACGGCCACGAGCAGTACTTC
v_call: TRBV9
clone_size: once
j_call: TRBJ2-7
cdr3_length: 14
d_call: .

cdr3_aa: CASSRRTAPLSSYNSPLHF
cdr3_nt: TGCGCCAGCAGCCGTCGGACAGCTCCCCTAAGCTCCTATAATTCACCCCTCCACTTT
v_call: TRBV4-1
clone_size: .
j_call: TRBJ1-6
cdr3_length: 19
d_call: .

cdr3_aa: CAWSPAGSYGYTF
cdr3_nt: TGTGCCTGGAGTCCGGCAGGGTCCTATGGCTACACCTTC
v_call: TRBV30
clone_size: .
j_call: TRBJ1-2
cdr3_length: 13
d_call: .

cdr3_aa: CASRTGTEAFF
cdr3_nt: TGCGCCAGCAGAACCGGGACGGAAGCTTTCTTT
v_call: TRBV10-2
clone_size: .
j_call: TRBJ1-1
cdr3_length: 11
d_call: .

cdr3_aa: CASSLFGVSTDTQYF
cdr3_nt: TGTGCCAGCAGTTTATTCGGGGTTAGCACAGATACGCAGTATTTT
v_call: TRBV28
clone_size: .
j_call: TRBJ2-3
cdr3_length: 15
d_call: .

cdr3_aa: CASSSQASGRSTDTQYF
cdr3_nt: TGCGCCAGCAGCTCCCAGGCTAGCGGGAGAAGCACAGATACGCAGTATTTT
v_call: TRBV5-1
clone_size: .
j_call: TRBJ2-3
cdr3_length: 17
d_call: TRBD2

cdr3_aa: CASSRQGSSFEETQYF
cdr3_nt: TGTGCCAGCAGCAGACAGGGGAGCAGCTTCGAGGAGACCCAGTACTTC
v_call: TRBV9
clone_size: many
j_call: TRBJ2-5
cdr3_length: 16
d_call: TRBD1

cdr3_aa: CASSLVSQGLTEAFF
cdr3_nt: TGTGCCAGCAGCTTAGTCTCTCAGGGGTTGACTGAAGCTTTCTTT
v_call: TRBV7-9
clone_size: .
j_call: TRBJ1-1
cdr3_length: 15
d_call: .

cdr3_aa: CASSQDWGAGSYEQYF
cdr3_nt: TGCGCCAGCAGCCAAGACTGGGGCGCGGGCTCCTACGAGCAGTACTTC
v_call: TRBV4-3
clone_size: .
j_call: TRBJ2-7
cdr3_length: 16
d_call: .